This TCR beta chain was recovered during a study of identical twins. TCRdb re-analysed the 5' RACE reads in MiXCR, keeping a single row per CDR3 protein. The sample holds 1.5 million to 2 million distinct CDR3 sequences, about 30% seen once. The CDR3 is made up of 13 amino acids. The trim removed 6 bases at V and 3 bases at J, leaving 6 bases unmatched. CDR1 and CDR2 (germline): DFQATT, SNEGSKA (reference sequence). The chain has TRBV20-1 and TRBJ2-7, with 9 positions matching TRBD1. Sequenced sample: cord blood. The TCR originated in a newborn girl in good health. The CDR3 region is CSAPGQGRYEQYF. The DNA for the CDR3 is TGCAGTGCCCCGGGACAGGGCCGCTACGAGCAGTACTTC.